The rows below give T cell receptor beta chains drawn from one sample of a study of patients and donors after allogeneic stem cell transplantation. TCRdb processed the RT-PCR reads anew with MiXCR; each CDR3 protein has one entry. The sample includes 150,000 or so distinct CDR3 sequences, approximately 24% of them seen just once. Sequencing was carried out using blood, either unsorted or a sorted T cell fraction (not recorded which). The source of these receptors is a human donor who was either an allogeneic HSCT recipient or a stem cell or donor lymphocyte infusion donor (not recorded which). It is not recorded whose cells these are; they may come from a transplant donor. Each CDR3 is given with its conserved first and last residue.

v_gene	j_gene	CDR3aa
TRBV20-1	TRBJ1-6	CSASGDRSSYNSPLHF
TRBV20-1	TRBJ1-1	CSARVDSMNTEAFF
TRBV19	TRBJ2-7	CASRGTGSFYEQYF
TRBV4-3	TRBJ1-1	CASSQVLVGDTEAFF
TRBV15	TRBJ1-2	CATSRPMRGENYGYTF
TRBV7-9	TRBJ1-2	CASSFKKFLRTNYGYTF
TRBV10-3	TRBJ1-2	CAISEWEVNYGYTF
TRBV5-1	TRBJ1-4	CASSSTDRDIATNEKLFF
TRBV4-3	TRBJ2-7	CASSQDYSVPYEQYF
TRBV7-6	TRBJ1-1	CASSRQTGLNTEAFF
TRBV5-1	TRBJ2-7	CASRKLAEIYEQYF
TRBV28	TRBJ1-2	CASSLPRGTSSGGYTF
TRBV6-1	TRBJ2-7	CASNLLGGQSYEQYF
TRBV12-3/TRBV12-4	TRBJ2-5	CASSWGPQETQYF
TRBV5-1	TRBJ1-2	CASSLEIQADGYTF
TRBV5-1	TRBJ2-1	CASSWAGEQFF